A single sample gave rise to the 30 T cell receptor beta chains below, sequenced in a study of control samples from healthy donors and cancer patients (TCRdb year 2020). The library was produced with the immunoSEQ multiplex PCR assay. TCRdb's version of the immuneACCESS table is confined to in-frame rearrangements and falls short of the full clone set. An unresolved V gene accounts for under half of the shortfall where checked; the remainder is of unknown origin. Across this sample there are 130,000 or so clones, with around 90% seen only once. The top ten constitute about 8.7% of the sample. Sequencing input: blood. The receptor set was obtained from a man between 35 and 55 years old in good health.

The table lists this clone with a few counts. The chain links TRBV7-2 to TRBJ1-2; TRBD1 agrees at 7 bases. The length of the CDR3 is 14 residues. Trimming removed 4 bases from V and 4 bases from J; junction bases left unmatched: 6. CDR1 and CDR2 (germline): SGHTA, FQGNSA. The CDR3 loop reads CASSSRDRLYGYTF. In DNA, the CDR3 is TGTGCCAGCAGCTCACGGGACAGACTCTATGGCTACACCTTC.

V gene TRBV7-9 combines with J gene TRBJ2-1; D not certain. CDR1 is SEHNR, CDR2 FQNEAQ, per germline (reference sequence). The ends were cut back, 1 base at V and 9 bases at J, with 4 bases in the middle. This CDR3 has 11 amino acids. This CDR3 reads CASSLDSEQFF. As DNA, the CDR3 is TGTGCCAGCAGCTTAGATTCTGAGCAGTTCTTC. Full variable domain (remainder filled in from reference TRBV7-9 and TRBJ2-1): DTGVSQNPRHKITKRGQNVTFRCDPISEHNRLYWYRQTLGQGPEFLTYFQNEAQLEKSRLLSDRFSAERPKGSFSTLEIQRTEQGDSAMYLCASSLDSEQFFGPGTRLTVL.

The rearrangement uses TRBV24-1 and TRBJ2-4, with a possible D match to TRBD1 (5 bases). This CDR3 region has 15 residues. Germline assignment: CDR1 KGHDR and CDR2 SFDVKD. The V end was cut by 5 bases, the J end by 8 bases, with 18 bases between. In DNA, the CDR3 is TGTGCCACCAGTGGGATGCAGGGCGGTCAAGACATTCAGTACTTC. Residues: CATSGMQGGQDIQYF.

The V gene is TRBV29-1, the J gene TRBJ1-3, with 10 bases aligning to TRBD1. Germline V gene lookup returns CDR1 SQVTM and CDR2 ANQGSEA. CDR3 length equals 16 residues. Germline trimming cut 2 bases from V and 0 bases from J; bases unmatched to any gene: 4. The CDR3 nucleotides read TGCAGCGTTGAATGGGGGACAGGGGACTCTGGAAACACCATATATTTT. Its translation: CSVEWGTGDSGNTIYF.

The J gene is TRBJ2-1, the V gene TRBV5-1, with TRBD2 identical over 10 bases. CDR1 and CDR2 (germline): SGHRS, YFSETQ. This CDR3 contains 16 residues. J gave up 4 bases and V 4 bases, and 8 bases lay outside the gene matches. Here the CDR3 DNA reads TGCGCCAGCAGCCGCATAGCGGGGGGTATTTACAATGAGCAGTTCTTC. Translation gives CASSRIAGGIYNEQFF.

The gene calls are TRBV5-1 and TRBJ2-5, with 7 bases fitting TRBD2. Germline loops: CDR1 SGHRS, CDR2 YFSETQ. V trimming: 1 base; J trimming: 4 bases; junction bases outside the gene matches: 7. The CDR3 is 15 amino acids. This CDR3 reads CASSLFPGRGETQYF. The DNA of the CDR3 is TGCGCCAGCAGCTTGTTCCCGGGGAGGGGAGAGACCCAGTACTTC.

This rearrangement joins TRBV2 to TRBJ2-3; 10 positions match TRBD2. CDR3 size: 17 residues. The trim removed 7 bases at V and 2 bases at J, leaving 12 bases unmatched. Germline lookup yields CDR1 SNHLY and CDR2 FYNNEI. The CDR3 here is CASMTVRAGGYTDTQYF. CDR3 nucleotide sequence: TGTGCCAGCATGACGGTGCGAGCGGGGGGGTACACAGATACGCAGTATTTT.

The chain combines TRBV7-2 with TRBJ1-1; D gene unclear. Germline CDR1 SGHTA, CDR2 FQGNSA. The CDR3 extends over 13 amino acids. V was cut by 2 bases and J by 1 base, with 5 bases left in between. Written as DNA, the CDR3 is TGTGCCAGCAGCTTACCAGAGAACACTGAAGCTTTCTTT. It codes for CASSLPENTEAFF. The whole variable domain, filled in from reference TRBV7-2 and TRBJ1-1, reads GAGVSQSPSNKVTEKGKDVELRCDPISGHTALYWYRQSLGQGLEFLIYFQGNSAPDKSGLPSDRFSAERTGGSVSTLTIQRTQQEDSAVYLCASSLPENTEAFFGQGTRLTVV.

The V and J genes are TRBV7-9 and TRBJ1-4; D perhaps matches TRBD1 (5 bases). This CDR3 spans 15 amino acids. Per germline, CDR1 SEHNR and CDR2 FQNEAQ (reference sequence). The V and J ends lost 2 bases and 4 bases respectively, with 11 bases between them. The DNA of the CDR3 is TGTGCCAGCAGCTTAACCGGGACGAGTAATGAAAAACTGTTTTTT. It codes for CASSLTGTSNEKLFF.

This chain links TRBV14 with TRBJ1-4; D might be TRBD1 (5 bases). Trimming took off 3 bases at V and 8 bases at J, with 16 bases between the two ends. Per germline, CDR1 SGHDN and CDR2 FVKESK. The CDR3 is made up of 15 amino acids. The CDR3 DNA sequence: TGTGCCAGCAGCCAGAAGACCGTTAGGGGCGAAAAACTGTTTTTT. This gives the protein CASSQKTVRGEKLFF.

This clone has only a few counts. The rearrangement uses TRBV4-1 and TRBJ2-6, with D perhaps matching TRBD1 (6 bases). Germline V CDR1 and CDR2: MGHRA, YSYEKL. V dropped 4 bases and J dropped 2 bases, with 15 bases sitting between them. The length of the CDR3 is 17 residues. CDR3 nucleotide sequence: TGCGCCAGCAGCCCCGGTTTTGGGGGCACTGGGGCCAACGTCCTGACTTTC. Protein product: CASSPGFGGTGANVLTF.

CDR3 nucleotide sequence: TGTGCCAGCAGTTCTAGCCCGAGGGAGCTGTTTTTT. Translation: CASSSSPRELFF. The rearrangement joins TRBV11-3 to TRBJ2-2; maybe TRBD2 (5 bases). Trimming cost V 6 bases and J 9 bases, with 11 bases left between them. This CDR3 is built from 12 residues. Germline V gene data show CDR1 as SGHNT and CDR2 as YENEEA.

The J gene is TRBJ1-1, the V gene TRBV29-1; D perhaps matches TRBD1 (5 bases). The CDR3 length is 14 residues. CDR1 is SQVTM, CDR2 ANQGSEA, per germline. V was cut by 7 bases and J by 1 base, with 16 bases left in between. This CDR3 reads CSGTEGTPNTEAFF. The CDR3 coding sequence is TGCAGCGGTACAGAAGGGACCCCGAACACTGAAGCTTTCTTT.

The V and J genes are TRBV10-1 and TRBJ2-3; D perhaps matches TRBD1 (5 bases). V was trimmed by 0 bases and J by 8 bases, leaving 12 bases between them. Germline V gene sequence: CDR1 WNHNN, CDR2 SYGVQD (reference sequence). This CDR3 is 14 amino acids long. The CDR3 reads CASSESAGRPTQYF. In DNA form, the CDR3 reads TGCGCCAGCAGTGAGTCGGCAGGGCGGCCTACGCAGTATTTT.

By sample fraction, this clone is medium-sized (0.01 to 0.1%). The CDR3 coding sequence is TGTGCCAGCAGCCGAAACCGGGGGGGCTCTGTCCAGCGCGGGGAGCTGTTTTTT. It specifies CASSRNRGGSVQRGELFF. The chain is built from TRBV11-3 and TRBJ2-2, with TRBD2 identical over 8 bases. This CDR3 contains 18 residues. The J segment lost 7 bases and the V segment lost 5 bases, leaving 18 bases of the junction unmatched. The germline V gene encodes CDR1 SGHNT and CDR2 YENEEA.

The rearrangement uses TRBV2 and TRBJ1-5, with D possibly matching TRBD1 (6 bases). Trimming stripped 6 bases from V and 3 bases from J, with 12 bases between. The CDR3 sequence is 14 residues long. CDR1 SNHLY and CDR2 FYNNEI come from the germline V gene. The CDR3 protein is CASSRQVFNQPQHF. CDR3 DNA sequence: TGTGCCAGCAGCCGACAGGTTTTCAATCAGCCCCAGCATTTT.

The chain couples TRBV7-9 to TRBJ1-6; the D is unclear. This CDR3 spans 16 amino acids. Germline CDR1 is SEHNR and CDR2 is FQNEAQ (reference sequence). Trimming took 5 bases from V and 6 from J, leaving 17 bases between them. This CDR3 is CASSPSRGVSNSPLHF. The CDR3 DNA is TGTGCCAGCAGCCCTTCCCGGGGAGTGAGTAATTCACCCCTCCACTTT. Full variable domain (remainder filled in from reference TRBV7-9 and TRBJ1-6): DTGVSQNPRHKITKRGQNVTFRCDPISEHNRLYWYRQTLGQGPEFLTYFQNEAQLEKSRLLSDRFSAERPKGSFSTLEIQRTEQGDSAMYLCASSPSRGVSNSPLHFGNGTRLTVT.

This chain's CDR3 is CASSLAGNYGYTF. For the CDR3, the DNA is TGTGCCAGCAGTTTAGCAGGCAACTATGGCTACACCTTC. V and J are TRBV27 and TRBJ1-2, with D hard to call. Trimming shortened V by 2 bases and J by 2 bases, and 6 bases separated the two germline ends. Per germline, CDR1 MNHEY and CDR2 SMNVEV (reference sequence). The CDR3 totals 13 residues.

The V call is TRBV20-1, the J call TRBJ1-1; D is unclear. With 6 bases removed from V and 2 bases from J, the gap between germline ends came to 16 bases. The germline V gene has CDR1 DFQATT and CDR2 SNEGSKA (reference sequence). The CDR3 is made up of 14 amino acids. This CDR3 is CSASRGSGNTEAFF. CDR3 DNA sequence: TGCAGTGCCAGTCGGGGTTCGGGAAACACTGAAGCTTTCTTT.

This chain links TRBV24-1 with TRBJ2-1; possible D gene TRBD1, 6 bases. The CDR3 covers 16 residues. Germline V gene sequence: CDR1 KGHDR, CDR2 SFDVKD. The V and J ends lost 2 bases and 0 bases respectively, with 10 bases between them. CDR3 loop: CATSDSWTVSYNEQFF. CDR3 DNA: TGTGCCACCAGTGATTCATGGACAGTCTCCTACAATGAGCAGTTCTTC.

This sequence joins TRBV19 and TRBJ1-4, with D possibly being TRBD1 (6 bases). This CDR3 spans 17 amino acids. The germline V gene encodes CDR1 LNHDA and CDR2 SQIVND (reference sequence). The V end was cut by 0 bases, the J end by 5 bases, with 16 bases between. The CDR3: CASSIDPFGDTNEKLFF. CDR3 nucleotides: TGTGCCAGTAGTATAGATCCCTTCGGGGACACCAATGAAAAACTGTTTTTT.

There are a few counts of this clone. The V gene is TRBV18, the J gene TRBJ2-6, with D maybe TRBD1 (6 bases). CDR1 is KGHSH and CDR2 is LQKENI in the germline V gene. Between the trimmed V and J ends, which lost 4 bases and 2 bases, there was a span of 12 bases. The CDR3 covers 16 residues. The CDR3 DNA follows: TGTGCCAGCTCACAGGACTCAGGGGCTGGGGCCAACGTCCTGACTTTC. Amino acids: CASSQDSGAGANVLTF.

The chain combines TRBV21-1 with TRBJ1-1; the table names TRBD1, a call not compared with the DNA. TRBV21-1 is tagged as a pseudogene. The CDR3 sequence is 15 residues long. DNA of the CDR3: TGTGCCAGCAGCAACAAGACAGGGCGTTGCACTGAAGCTTTCTTT. Protein sequence: CASSNKTGRCTEAFF.

The V and J genes are TRBV29-1 and TRBJ2-3; TRBD1 is a possible D gene (6 bases). The CDR3 extends over 12 amino acids. V was clipped by 6 bases and J by 2 bases, with 9 bases between them. Germline V gene data show CDR1 as SQVTM and CDR2 as ANQGSEA. The DNA for the CDR3 is TGCAGCGTGCAGGGGAACACAGATACGCAGTATTTT. Its translation is CSVQGNTDTQYF.

The CDR3 DNA is TGTGCCAGCAGCTTTACCTCGGGACAGGGCAACGAGCAGTACTTC. Its translation: CASSFTSGQGNEQYF. The chain uses TRBV7-2 and TRBJ2-7; 9 bases are a match to TRBD1. After removal of 3 bases from V and 5 bases from J, the junction contained 8 bases not matched to a gene. The CDR3 is 15 amino acids. Germline V lookup: CDR1 SGHTA, CDR2 FQGNSA.

The chain uses TRBV10-3 and TRBJ1-1; the match to TRBD1 covers 7 bases. The CDR3 extends over 14 amino acids. The V and J ends lost 2 bases and 3 bases, in that order; junction bases with no gene match: 3. Germline CDR1 reads ENHRY; CDR2 reads SYGVKD. In DNA, the CDR3 is TGTGCCATCAGTGAGGGACAGGCGGACACTGAAGCTTTCTTT. Its translation is CAISEGQADTEAFF.

The sample holds a few counts of this clone. The rearrangement links TRBV12-3 or TRBV12-4 to TRBJ2-3, with D unclear. Trimming removed 2 bases from V and 6 bases from J, with 3 bases in between. The CDR3 extends over 11 amino acids. The chain's CDR3 is CASSLSDTQYF. CDR3 sequence (DNA): TGTGCCAGCAGTTTATCGGATACGCAGTATTTT.

The chain is built from TRBV2 and TRBJ2-7, with D unresolved. V dropped 3 bases and J dropped 2 bases, with 11 bases sitting between them. CDR1 is SNHLY and CDR2 is FYNNEI in the germline V gene. The CDR3 has 14 residues. CDR3 DNA: TGTGCCAGCAGTGATATGGGTGGGACCTACGAGCAGTACTTC. This codes for CASSDMGGTYEQYF. Based on the CDR3 plus reference TRBV2 and TRBJ2-7, the full variable domain is EPEVTQTPSHQVTQMGQEVILRCVPISNHLYFYWYRQILGQKVEFLVSFYNNEISEKSEIFDDQFSVERPDGSNFTLKIRSTKLEDSAMYFCASSDMGGTYEQYFGPGTRLTVT.

This chain links TRBV2 with TRBJ1-3; no definite D call. The CDR3 length is 14 residues. The germline V and J ends were trimmed by 3 bases and 0 bases, with 6 bases remaining between them. Per germline, CDR1 SNHLY and CDR2 FYNNEI. The CDR3, as DNA: TGTGCCAGCAGTGAGTCAGCCTCTGGAAACACCATATATTTT. This encodes CASSESASGNTIYF. Together with reference TRBV2 and TRBJ1-3, the CDR3 gives the full variable domain: EPEVTQTPSHQVTQMGQEVILRCVPISNHLYFYWYRQILGQKVEFLVSFYNNEISEKSEIFDDQFSVERPDGSNFTLKIRSTKLEDSAMYFCASSESASGNTIYFGEGSWLTVV.

The V and J genes are TRBV9 and TRBJ1-6; D perhaps matches TRBD1 (5 bases). Trimming removed 3 bases from V and 7 bases from J, with 11 bases in between. This CDR3 is 14 amino acids long. Germline CDR1 is SGDLS and CDR2 is YYNGEE. As DNA, the CDR3 is TGTGCCAGCAGCGCGACAGACCGGAATTCACCCCTCCACTTT. Translated, it gives CASSATDRNSPLHF.